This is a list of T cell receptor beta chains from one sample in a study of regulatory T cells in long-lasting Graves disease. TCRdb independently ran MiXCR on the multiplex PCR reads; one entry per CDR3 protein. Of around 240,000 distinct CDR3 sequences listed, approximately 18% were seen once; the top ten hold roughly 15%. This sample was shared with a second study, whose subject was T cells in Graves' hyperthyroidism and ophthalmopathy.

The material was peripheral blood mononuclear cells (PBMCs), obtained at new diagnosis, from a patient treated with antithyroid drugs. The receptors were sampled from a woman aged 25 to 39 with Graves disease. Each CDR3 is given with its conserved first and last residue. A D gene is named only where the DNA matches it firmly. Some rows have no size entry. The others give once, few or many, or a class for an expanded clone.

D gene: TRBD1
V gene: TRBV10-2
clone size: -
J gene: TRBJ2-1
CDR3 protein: CASSDGTGGSYNEQFF
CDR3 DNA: TGCGCCAGCAGTGATGGGACAGGGGGTAGCTACAATGAGCAGTTCTTC

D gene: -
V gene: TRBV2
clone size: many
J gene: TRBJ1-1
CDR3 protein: CASSDRDVGEMGTEAFF
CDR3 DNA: TGTGCCAGCAGTGACAGGGACGTGGGGGAAATGGGAACTGAAGCTTTCTTT

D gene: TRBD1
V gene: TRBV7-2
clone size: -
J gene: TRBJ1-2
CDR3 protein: CASSPGQGRRNYGYTF
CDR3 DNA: TGTGCCAGCAGCCCAGGACAGGGGCGGCGTAACTATGGCTACACCTTC

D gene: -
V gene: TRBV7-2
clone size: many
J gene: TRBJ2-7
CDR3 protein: CASSWQGWSYEQYF
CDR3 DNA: TGTGCCAGCAGCTGGCAGGGGTGGTCCTACGAGCAGTACTTC

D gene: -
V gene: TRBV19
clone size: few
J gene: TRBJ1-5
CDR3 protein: CASSFPTGSWPQHF
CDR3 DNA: TGTGCCAGTAGTTTTCCCACGGGGTCTTGGCCCCAGCATTTT

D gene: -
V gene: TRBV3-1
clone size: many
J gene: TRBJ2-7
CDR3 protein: CASSQNREEQYF
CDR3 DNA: TGTGCCAGCAGCCAAAACCGTGAGGAGCAGTACTTC

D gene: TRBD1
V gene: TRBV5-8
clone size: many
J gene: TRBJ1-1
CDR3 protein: CASIYLRDRGSRTEAFF
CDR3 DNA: TGTGCCAGCATTTATCTCCGGGACAGGGGATCGCGCACTGAAGCTTTCTTT

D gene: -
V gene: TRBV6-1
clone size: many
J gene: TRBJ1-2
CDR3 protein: CASRWDDGYTF
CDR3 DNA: TGTGCCAGCCGCTGGGACGATGGCTACACCTTC

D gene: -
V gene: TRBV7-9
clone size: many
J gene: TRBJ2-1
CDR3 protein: CASSPSGQNEQFF
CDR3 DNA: TGTGCCAGCAGCCCAAGCGGACAGAATGAGCAGTTCTTC

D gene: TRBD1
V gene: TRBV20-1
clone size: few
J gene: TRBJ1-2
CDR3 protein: CSARLTGVGYGYTF
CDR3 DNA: TGCAGTGCTAGACTAACAGGGGTAGGCTATGGCTACACCTTC

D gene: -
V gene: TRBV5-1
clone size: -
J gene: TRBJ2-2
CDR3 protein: CASSSDSFTGELFF
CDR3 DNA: TGCGCCAGCAGCTCCGACAGCTTCACCGGGGAGCTGTTTTTT

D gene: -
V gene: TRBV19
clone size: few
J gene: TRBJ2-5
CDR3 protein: CASSPGRIQETQYF
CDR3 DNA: TGTGCCAGTAGTCCAGGACGGATCCAAGAGACCCAGTACTTC

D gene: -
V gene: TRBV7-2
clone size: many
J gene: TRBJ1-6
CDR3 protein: CASSLAAGTHSPLHF
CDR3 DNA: TGTGCCAGCAGCTTAGCGGCAGGGACCCATTCACCCCTCCACTTT

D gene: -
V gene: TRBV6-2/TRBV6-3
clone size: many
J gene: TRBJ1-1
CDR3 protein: CASSAGNTEAFF
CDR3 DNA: TGTGCCAGCAGTGCGGGGAACACTGAAGCTTTCTTT

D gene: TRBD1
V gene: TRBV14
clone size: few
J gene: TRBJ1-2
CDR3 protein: CASSQADRGPYGYTF
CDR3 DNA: TGTGCCAGCAGCCAAGCGGACAGGGGGCCGTATGGCTACACCTTC

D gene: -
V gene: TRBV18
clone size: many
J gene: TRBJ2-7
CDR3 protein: CASSPRRDSYEQYF
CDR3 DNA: TGTGCCAGCTCACCTAGACGGGACTCCTACGAGCAGTACTTC

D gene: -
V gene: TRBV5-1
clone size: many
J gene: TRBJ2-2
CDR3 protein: CASSSNLDTGELFF
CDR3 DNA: TGCGCCAGCAGCTCCAATTTAGACACCGGGGAGCTGTTTTTT

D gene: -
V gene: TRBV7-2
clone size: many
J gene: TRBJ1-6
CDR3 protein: CASSLPRGNSPLHF
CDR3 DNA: TGTGCCAGCAGCTTACCCAGGGGAAATTCACCCCTCCACTTT

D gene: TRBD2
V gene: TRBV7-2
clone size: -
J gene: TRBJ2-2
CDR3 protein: CASSFGSGASTGELFF
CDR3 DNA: TGTGCCAGCAGCTTCGGTAGCGGGGCCTCCACCGGGGAGCTGTTTTTT

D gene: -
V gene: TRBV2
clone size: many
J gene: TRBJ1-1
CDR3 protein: CASNAGFQGTEAFF
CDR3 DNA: TGTGCCAGCAACGCGGGTTTTCAAGGAACTGAAGCTTTCTTT

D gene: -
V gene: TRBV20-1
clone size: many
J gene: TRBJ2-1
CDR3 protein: CSATYNEQFF
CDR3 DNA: TGCAGTGCTACTTACAATGAGCAGTTCTTC

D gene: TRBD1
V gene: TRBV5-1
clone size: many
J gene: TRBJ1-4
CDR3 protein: CASSLGTGPNEKLFF
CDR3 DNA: TGCGCCAGCAGCCTGGGGACAGGGCCTAATGAAAAACTGTTTTTT

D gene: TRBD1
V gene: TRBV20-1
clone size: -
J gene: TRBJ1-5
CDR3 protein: CSTSGQGNQPQHF
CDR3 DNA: TGCAGCACCTCGGGACAGGGGAATCAGCCCCAGCATTTT

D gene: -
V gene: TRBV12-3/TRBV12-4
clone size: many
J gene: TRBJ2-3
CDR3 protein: CASSRRQGTDTQYF
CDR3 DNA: TGTGCCAGCAGCCGGAGACAAGGCACAGATACGCAGTATTTT

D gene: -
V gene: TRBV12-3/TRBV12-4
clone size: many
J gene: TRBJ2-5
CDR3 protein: CASRHTLRGTQYF
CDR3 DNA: TGTGCCAGCAGGCACACACTAAGAGGGACCCAGTACTTC

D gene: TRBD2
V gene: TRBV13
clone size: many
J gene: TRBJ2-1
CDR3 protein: CASSRRGFYNEQFF
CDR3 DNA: TGTGCCAGCAGCCGGCGGGGGTTTTACAATGAGCAGTTCTTC

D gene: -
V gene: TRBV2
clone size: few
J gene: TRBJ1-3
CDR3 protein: CASRTGYSGNTIYF
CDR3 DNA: TGTGCCAGCAGGACGGGCTACTCTGGAAACACCATATATTTT

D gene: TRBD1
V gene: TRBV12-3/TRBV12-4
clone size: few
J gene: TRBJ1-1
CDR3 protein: CASSGTVRNTEAFF
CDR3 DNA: TGTGCCAGCAGTGGGACAGTTCGGAACACTGAAGCTTTCTTT

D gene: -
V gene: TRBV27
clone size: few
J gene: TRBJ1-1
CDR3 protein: CASSFSGERPGEAFF
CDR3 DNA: TGTGCCAGCAGTTTTTCGGGAGAGCGACCCGGGGAAGCTTTCTTT

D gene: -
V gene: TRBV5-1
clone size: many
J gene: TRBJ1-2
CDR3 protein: CASSPGGENYGYTF
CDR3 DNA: TGCGCCAGCAGCCCGGGGGGGGAAAACTATGGCTACACCTTC

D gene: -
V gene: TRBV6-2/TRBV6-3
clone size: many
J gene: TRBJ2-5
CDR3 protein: CASISHSGRETQYF
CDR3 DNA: TGTGCCAGCATCTCGCACAGTGGCCGGGAGACCCAGTACTTC

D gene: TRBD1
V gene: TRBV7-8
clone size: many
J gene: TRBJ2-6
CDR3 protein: CASSLAAGQGVSGANVLTF
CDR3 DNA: TGTGCCAGCAGCTTAGCGGCGGGACAGGGAGTCTCTGGGGCCAACGTCCTGACTTTC

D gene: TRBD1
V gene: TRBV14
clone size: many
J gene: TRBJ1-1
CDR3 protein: CASDDTGGGTEAFF
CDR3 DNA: TGTGCCAGCGACGATACAGGGGGAGGCACTGAAGCTTTCTTT

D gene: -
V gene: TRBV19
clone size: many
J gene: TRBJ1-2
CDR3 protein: CASRDEGSANYGYTF
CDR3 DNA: TGTGCCAGTAGAGACGAGGGGTCCGCTAACTATGGCTACACCTTC

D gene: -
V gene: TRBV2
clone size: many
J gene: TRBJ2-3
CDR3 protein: CASSVGRGPTDTQYF
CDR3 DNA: TGTGCCAGCAGTGTCGGCAGGGGCCCCACAGATACGCAGTATTTT

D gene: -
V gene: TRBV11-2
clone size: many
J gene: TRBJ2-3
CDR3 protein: CASSLVGSLGDTQYF
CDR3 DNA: TGTGCCAGCAGCTTGGTCGGCTCTCTCGGAGATACGCAGTATTTT

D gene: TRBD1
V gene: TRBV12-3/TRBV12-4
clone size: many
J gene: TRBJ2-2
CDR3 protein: CASSFGDRSYTGELFF
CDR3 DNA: TGTGCCAGCAGTTTTGGGGACAGGTCTTACACCGGGGAGCTGTTTTTT

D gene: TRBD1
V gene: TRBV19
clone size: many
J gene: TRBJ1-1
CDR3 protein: CASSIVGGGGTEAFF
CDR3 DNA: TGTGCCAGTAGTATAGTTGGAGGGGGCGGCACTGAAGCTTTCTTT

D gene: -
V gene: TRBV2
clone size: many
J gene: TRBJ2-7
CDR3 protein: CASSEEARLNYEQYF
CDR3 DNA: TGTGCCAGCAGTGAAGAAGCGAGACTGAACTACGAGCAGTACTTC

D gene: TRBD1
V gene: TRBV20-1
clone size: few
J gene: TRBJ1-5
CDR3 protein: CSARKGTLQGRPNQPQHF
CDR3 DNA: TGCAGTGCTAGAAAGGGGACCTTACAGGGGAGGCCCAATCAGCCCCAGCATTTT

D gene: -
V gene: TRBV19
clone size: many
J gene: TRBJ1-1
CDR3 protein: CASTVSRGSEAFF
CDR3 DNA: TGTGCCAGTACCGTATCGAGGGGCTCTGAAGCTTTCTTT

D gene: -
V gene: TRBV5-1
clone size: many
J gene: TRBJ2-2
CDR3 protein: CASSLGTPGTGELFF
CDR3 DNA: TGCGCCAGCAGCTTGGGGACCCCGGGCACCGGGGAGCTGTTTTTT